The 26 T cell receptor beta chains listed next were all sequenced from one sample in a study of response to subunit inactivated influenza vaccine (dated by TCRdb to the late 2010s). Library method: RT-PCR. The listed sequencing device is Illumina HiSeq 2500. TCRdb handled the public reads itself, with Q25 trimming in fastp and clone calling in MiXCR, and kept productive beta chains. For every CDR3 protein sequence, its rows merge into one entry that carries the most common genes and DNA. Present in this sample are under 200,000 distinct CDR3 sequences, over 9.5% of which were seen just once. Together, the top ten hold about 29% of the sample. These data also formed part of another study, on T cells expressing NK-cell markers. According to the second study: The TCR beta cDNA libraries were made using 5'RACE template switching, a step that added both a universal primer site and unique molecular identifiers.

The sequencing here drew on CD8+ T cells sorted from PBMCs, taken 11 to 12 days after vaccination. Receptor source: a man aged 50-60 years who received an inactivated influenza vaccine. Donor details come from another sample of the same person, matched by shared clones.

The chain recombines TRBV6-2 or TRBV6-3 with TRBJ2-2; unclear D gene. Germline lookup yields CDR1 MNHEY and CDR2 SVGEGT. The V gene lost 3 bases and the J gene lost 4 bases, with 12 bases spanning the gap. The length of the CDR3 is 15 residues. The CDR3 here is CASSYIGVITGELFF. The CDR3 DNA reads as TGTGCCAGCAGTTATATTGGGGTTATCACCGGGGAGCTGTTTTTT.

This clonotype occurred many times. The CDR3 DNA follows: TGTGCCAGCAGCTTGACGAACACTGAAGCTTTCTTT. Translating gives CASSLTNTEAFF. The chain combines TRBV7-9 with TRBJ1-1; D gene unclear. Germline-derived CDR1 and CDR2 are SEHNR and FQNEAQ (reference sequence). Deletions cut 3 bases from V and 1 base from J, with 3 bases between. The CDR3 extends over 12 amino acids.

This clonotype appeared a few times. The CDR3 DNA reads as TGTGCCAGCAGTTTAATTGGTTTGGGCAGGGGGCGCGAGGTGAACACTGAAGCTTTCTTT. It specifies CASSLIGLGRGREVNTEAFF. The rearrangement uses TRBV28 and TRBJ1-1; 8 bases agree with TRBD1. Germline lookup yields CDR1 MDHEN and CDR2 SYDVKM. After removal of 2 bases from V and 0 bases from J, the junction contained 17 bases not matched to a gene. CDR3 length: 20 residues.

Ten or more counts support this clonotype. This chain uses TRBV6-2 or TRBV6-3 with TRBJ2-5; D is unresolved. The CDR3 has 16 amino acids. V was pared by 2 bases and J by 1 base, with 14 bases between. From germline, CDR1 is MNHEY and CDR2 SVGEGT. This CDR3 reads CASSYLGLSTQETQYF. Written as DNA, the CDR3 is TGTGCCAGCAGTTACCTCGGCCTTTCGACCCAAGAGACCCAGTACTTC.

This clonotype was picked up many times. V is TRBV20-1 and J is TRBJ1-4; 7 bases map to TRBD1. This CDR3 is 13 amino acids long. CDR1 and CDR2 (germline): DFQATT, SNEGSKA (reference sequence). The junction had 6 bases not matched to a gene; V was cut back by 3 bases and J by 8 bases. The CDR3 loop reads CSAREGGWEKLFF. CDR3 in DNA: TGCAGTGCTAGGGAAGGGGGCTGGGAAAAACTGTTTTTT.

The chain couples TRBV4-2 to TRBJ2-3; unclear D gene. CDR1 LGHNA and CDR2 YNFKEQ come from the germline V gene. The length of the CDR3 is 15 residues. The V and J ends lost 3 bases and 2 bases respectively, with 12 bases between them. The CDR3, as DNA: TGTGCCAGCAGCCACGTGGCGGCCAACACAGATACGCAGTATTTT. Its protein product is CASSHVAANTDTQYF.

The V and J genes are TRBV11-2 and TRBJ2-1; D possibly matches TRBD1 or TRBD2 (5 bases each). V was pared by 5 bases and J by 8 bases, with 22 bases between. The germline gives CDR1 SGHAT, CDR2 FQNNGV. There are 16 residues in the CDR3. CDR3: CASSHGFRDGIYEQFF. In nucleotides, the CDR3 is TGTGCCAGCAGCCATGGCTTCCGGGACGGGATCTATGAGCAGTTCTTC.

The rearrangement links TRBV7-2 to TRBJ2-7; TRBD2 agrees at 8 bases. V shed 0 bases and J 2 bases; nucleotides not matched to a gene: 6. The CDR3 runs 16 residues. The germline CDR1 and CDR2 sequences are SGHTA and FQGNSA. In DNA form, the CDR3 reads TGTGCCAGCAGCTTAGCTGTCGGAGCGGGAGCCTACGAGCAGTACTTC. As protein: CASSLAVGAGAYEQYF.

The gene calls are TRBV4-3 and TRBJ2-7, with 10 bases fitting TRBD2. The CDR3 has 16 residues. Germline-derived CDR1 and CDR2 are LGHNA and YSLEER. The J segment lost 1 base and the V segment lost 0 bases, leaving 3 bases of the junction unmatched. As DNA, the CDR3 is TGCGCCAGCAGCCAAGACCCAGCGGGAGGGTCCTACGAGCAGTACTTC. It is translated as CASSQDPAGGSYEQYF.

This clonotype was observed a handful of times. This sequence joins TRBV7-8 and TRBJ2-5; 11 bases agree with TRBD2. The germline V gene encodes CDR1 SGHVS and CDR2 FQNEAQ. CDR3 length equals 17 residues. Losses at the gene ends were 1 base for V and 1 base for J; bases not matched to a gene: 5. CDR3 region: CASSLGLGLAVQETQYF. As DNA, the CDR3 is TGTGCCAGCAGCTTAGGTTTGGGACTAGCGGTCCAAGAGACCCAGTACTTC.

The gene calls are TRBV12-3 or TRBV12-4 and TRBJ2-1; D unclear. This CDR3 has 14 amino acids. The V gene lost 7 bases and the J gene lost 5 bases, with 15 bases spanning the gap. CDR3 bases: TGTGCCAGCATCCACTCGGACGGCGACAATGAGCAGTTCTTC. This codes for CASIHSDGDNEQFF.

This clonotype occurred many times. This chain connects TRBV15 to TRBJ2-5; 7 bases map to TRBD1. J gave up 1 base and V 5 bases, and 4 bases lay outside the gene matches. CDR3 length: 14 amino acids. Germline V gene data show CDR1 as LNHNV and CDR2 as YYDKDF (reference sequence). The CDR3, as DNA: TGTGCCACCAGCGCAGGGGGTTCCCAAGAGACCCAGTACTTC. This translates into CATSAGGSQETQYF.

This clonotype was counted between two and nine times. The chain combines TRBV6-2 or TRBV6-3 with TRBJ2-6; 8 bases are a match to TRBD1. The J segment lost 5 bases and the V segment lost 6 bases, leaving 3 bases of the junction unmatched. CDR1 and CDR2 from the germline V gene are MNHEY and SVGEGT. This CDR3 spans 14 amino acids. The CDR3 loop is CASSRTGRANVLTF. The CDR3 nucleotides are TGTGCCAGCAGCAGGACAGGGAGGGCCAACGTCCTGACTTTC.

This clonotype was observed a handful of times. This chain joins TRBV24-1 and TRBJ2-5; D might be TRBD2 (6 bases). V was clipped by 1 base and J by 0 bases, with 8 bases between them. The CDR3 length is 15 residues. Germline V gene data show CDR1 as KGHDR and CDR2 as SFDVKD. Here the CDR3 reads CATSDFRENQETQYF. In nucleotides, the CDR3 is TGTGCCACCAGTGATTTCCGGGAGAACCAAGAGACCCAGTACTTC.

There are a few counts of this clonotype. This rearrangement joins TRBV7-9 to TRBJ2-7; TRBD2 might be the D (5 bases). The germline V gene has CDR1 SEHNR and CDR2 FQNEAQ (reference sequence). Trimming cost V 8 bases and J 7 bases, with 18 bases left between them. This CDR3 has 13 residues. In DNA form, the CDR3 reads TGTGCCAGCTTTATAGATGACCCGGGGGAGCAGTACTTC. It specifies CASFIDDPGEQYF.

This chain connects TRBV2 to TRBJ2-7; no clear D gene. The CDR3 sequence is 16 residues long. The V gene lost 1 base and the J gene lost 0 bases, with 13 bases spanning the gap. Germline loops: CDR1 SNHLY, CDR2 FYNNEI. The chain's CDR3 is CASSEERRPSSYEQYF. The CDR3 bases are TGTGCCAGCAGTGAAGAGAGACGTCCGAGCTCCTACGAGCAGTACTTC.

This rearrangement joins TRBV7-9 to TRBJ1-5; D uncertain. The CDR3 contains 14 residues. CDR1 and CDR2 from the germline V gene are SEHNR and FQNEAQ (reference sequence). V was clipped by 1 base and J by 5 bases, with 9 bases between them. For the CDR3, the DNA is TGTGCCAGCAGCTTAGGGCCCGGGGATCAGCCCCAGCATTTT. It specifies CASSLGPGDQPQHF.

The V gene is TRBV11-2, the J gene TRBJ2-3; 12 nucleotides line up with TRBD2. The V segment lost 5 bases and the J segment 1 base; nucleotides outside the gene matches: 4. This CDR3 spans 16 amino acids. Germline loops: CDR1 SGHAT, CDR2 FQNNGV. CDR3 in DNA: TGTGCCAGCAGCCTTTGGACTAGCGGGGGCACAGATACGCAGTATTTT. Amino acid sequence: CASSLWTSGGTDTQYF.

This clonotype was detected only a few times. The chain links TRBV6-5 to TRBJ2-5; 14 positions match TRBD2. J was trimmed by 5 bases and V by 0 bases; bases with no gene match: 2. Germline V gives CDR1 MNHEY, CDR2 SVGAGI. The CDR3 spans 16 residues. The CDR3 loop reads CASSYSGTSGGETQYF. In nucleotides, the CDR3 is TGTGCCAGCAGTTACTCTGGGACTAGCGGGGGTGAGACCCAGTACTTC.

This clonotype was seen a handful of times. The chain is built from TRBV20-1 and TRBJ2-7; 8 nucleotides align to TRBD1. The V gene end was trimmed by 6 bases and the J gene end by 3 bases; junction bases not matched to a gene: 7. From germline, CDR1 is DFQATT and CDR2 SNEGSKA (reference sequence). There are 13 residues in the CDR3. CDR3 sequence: CSAKTGEYYEQYF. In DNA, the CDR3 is TGCAGTGCCAAGACAGGGGAATACTACGAGCAGTACTTC.

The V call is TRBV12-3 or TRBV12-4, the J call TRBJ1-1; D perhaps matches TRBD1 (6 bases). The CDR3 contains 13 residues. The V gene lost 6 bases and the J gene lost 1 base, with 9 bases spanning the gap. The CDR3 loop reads CASSTGPNTEAFF. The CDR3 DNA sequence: TGTGCCAGCAGCACAGGGCCGAACACTGAAGCTTTCTTT.

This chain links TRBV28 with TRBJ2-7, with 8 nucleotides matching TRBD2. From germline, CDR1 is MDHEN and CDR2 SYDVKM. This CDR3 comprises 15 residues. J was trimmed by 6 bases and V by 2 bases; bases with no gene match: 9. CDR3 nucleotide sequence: TGTGCCAGCAGTTTAGGAGCGGGAGTAACCACCGAGCAGTACTTC. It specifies CASSLGAGVTTEQYF. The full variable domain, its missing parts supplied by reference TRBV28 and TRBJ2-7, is DVKVTQSSRYLVKRTGEKVFLECVQDMDHENMFWYRQDPGLGLRLIYFSYDVKMKEKGDIPEGYSVSREKKERFSLILESASTNQTSMYLCASSLGAGVTTEQYFGPGTRLTVT.

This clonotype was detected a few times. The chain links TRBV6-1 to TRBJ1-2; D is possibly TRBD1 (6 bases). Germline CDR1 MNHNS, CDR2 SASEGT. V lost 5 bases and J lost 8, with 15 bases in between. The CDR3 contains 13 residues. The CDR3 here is CASSPTGGGGYTF. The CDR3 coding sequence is TGTGCCAGCAGTCCGACAGGTGGAGGGGGCTACACCTTC.

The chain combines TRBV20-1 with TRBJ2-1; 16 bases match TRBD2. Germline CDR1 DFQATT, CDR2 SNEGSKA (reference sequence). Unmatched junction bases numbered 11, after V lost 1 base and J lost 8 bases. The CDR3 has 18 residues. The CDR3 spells CSARGGLAGGPGWDEQFF. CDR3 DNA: TGCAGTGCTAGAGGGGGACTAGCGGGAGGGCCGGGCTGGGATGAGCAGTTCTTC.

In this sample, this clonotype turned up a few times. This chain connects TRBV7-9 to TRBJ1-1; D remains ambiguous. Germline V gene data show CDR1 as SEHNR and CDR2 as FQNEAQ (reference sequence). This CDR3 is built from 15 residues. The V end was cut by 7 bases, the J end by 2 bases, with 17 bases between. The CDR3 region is CASTPGGPDNTEAFF. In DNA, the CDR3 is TGTGCCAGCACCCCAGGAGGGCCAGACAACACTGAAGCTTTCTTT. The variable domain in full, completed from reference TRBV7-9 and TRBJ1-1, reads DTGVSQNPRHKITKRGQNVTFRCDPISEHNRLYWYRQTLGQGPEFLTYFQNEAQLEKSRLLSDRFSAERPKGSFSTLEIQRTEQGDSAMYLCASTPGGPDNTEAFFGQGTRLTVV.

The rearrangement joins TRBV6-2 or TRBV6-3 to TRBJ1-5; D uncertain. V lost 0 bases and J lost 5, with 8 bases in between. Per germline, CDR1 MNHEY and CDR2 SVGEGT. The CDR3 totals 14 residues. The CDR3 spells CASSYSRPDQPQHF. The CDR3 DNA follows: TGTGCCAGCAGTTACTCCCGCCCTGATCAGCCCCAGCATTTT.